The T cell receptor (beta chain) described here comes from a study of cytomegalovirus exposure and HLA in healthy donors. Study results and limitations: Testing in vitro showed three CMV-associated chains specific for CMV antigens. Prior analysis indicated that the majority of TCR beta V segments exhibited productivity approximately 87% or approximately 30% of the time.

Both 60 Vbeta primers and 13 Jbeta primers went into the PCR. Generated by immunoSEQ multiplex PCR, the TCRdb table keeps only in-frame clones and is missing some. The profile covers about 140,000 clones, with around 72% appearing a single time and 2% to 2.5% taken by the ten largest. The CDR3 length is 14 residues. Per germline, CDR1 MGHRA and CDR2 YSYEKL. Trimming took 4 bases from V and 4 from J; bases not matched to a gene: 5. A note on this clone: Its antigen remains unidentified.

Sequencing used PBMCs. The clonotype comes from a man aged 40-49 years in good health and CMV-seronegative. The V and J genes are TRBV4-1 and TRBJ1-2, with 8 nucleotides matching TRBD1. The CDR3, as DNA: TGCGCCAGCAGCCGGGGACAGGATAGCTATGGCTACACCTTC. Its translation: CASSRGQDSYGYTF.